These 14 T cell receptor beta chains were sequenced from one sample in a study of Graves' ophthalmopathy and Graves' hyperthyroidism. RNA transcripts were the template, and TCR beta CDR3 regions were amplified from them. RT-PCR was first run with HTBI primers, then multiplex PCR in a second round. TCRdb re-derived calls from the multiplex PCR reads in MiXCR, one entry per CDR3 protein. The sample lists 150,000 to 200,000 distinct CDR3 sequences, approximately 40% occurring once. The sequencing sample was made of peripheral blood. The receptors come from a man younger than 40 with Graves' ophthalmopathy.

The chain carries TRBV6-2 or TRBV6-3 and TRBJ1-1; 8 nucleotides align to TRBD1. Germline V CDR1 and CDR2: MNHEY, SVGEGT. The CDR3 spans 17 residues. The V segment lost 4 bases and the J segment 3 bases; nucleotides outside the gene matches: 13. The DNA for the CDR3 is TGTGCCAGCAGTTCCCTCCGATGGCAGGGGGCAGACACTGAAGCTTTCTTT. It yields the protein CASSSLRWQGADTEAFF.

The chain combines TRBV28 with TRBJ1-2, with 8 bases identical to TRBD1. The V gene end was trimmed by 6 bases and the J gene end by 4 bases; junction bases not matched to a gene: 4. Germline-derived CDR1 and CDR2 are MDHEN and SYDVKM. CDR3 size: 13 residues. The CDR3 protein is CASSQDRGYGYTF. CDR3 DNA: TGTGCCAGCAGCCAAGACAGGGGCTATGGCTACACCTTC.

This chain links TRBV12-5 with TRBJ2-7, with D possibly TRBD1 on 6 matching bases. Between the trimmed V and J ends, which lost 6 bases and 5 bases, there was a span of 14 bases. The CDR3 loop spans 13 amino acids. From germline, CDR1 is LGHNT and CDR2 FRNRAP. The CDR3, as DNA: TGTGCTAGTGGCTCCGACAGGTCCCACGAGCAGTACTTC. Translating gives CASGSDRSHEQYF.

This clonotype was observed a few times. The V call is TRBV28, the J call TRBJ1-1; 7 bases line up with TRBD1. V shed 4 bases and J 8 bases; nucleotides not matched to a gene: 4. This CDR3 has 12 amino acids. Looked up from germline, CDR1 is MDHEN and CDR2 is SYDVKM. The CDR3 sequence is CASSSGTEEAFF. The CDR3 DNA is TGTGCCAGCAGTTCCGGGACAGAAGAAGCTTTCTTT.

This clonotype was seen at least ten times. The chain carries TRBV27 and TRBJ1-5, with 7 bases lining up with TRBD1. The junction had 9 bases not matched to a gene; V was cut back by 6 bases and J by 7 bases. The CDR3 is made up of 14 amino acids. The germline CDR1 and CDR2 sequences are MNHEY and SMNVEV (reference sequence). The CDR3 loop is CASRAQGYWQPQHF. The DNA of the CDR3 is TGTGCCAGCAGGGCACAGGGGTATTGGCAGCCCCAGCATTTT.

CDR3 in DNA: TGTGCCAGCAGTGAAACGCTCCCCGGAGGTTATGGCTACACCTTC. It encodes CASSETLPGGYGYTF. The J gene is TRBJ1-2, the V gene TRBV6-1; D not resolved. Looked up from germline, CDR1 is MNHNS and CDR2 is SASEGT. CDR3 length equals 15 residues. V was shortened by 2 bases and J by 5 bases, with 15 bases between the two germline ends.

This clonotype has ten or more counts. The rearrangement joins TRBV4-2 to TRBJ1-1; D remains ambiguous. CDR1 is LGHNA and CDR2 is YNFKEQ in the germline V gene. This CDR3 spans 14 amino acids. Trimming removed 1 base at V and 5 bases at J, with 11 bases between. The CDR3 DNA follows: TGTGCCAGCAGCCAAGCGGTGGACTTAACTGAAGCTTTCTTT. This gives the protein CASSQAVDLTEAFF.

CDR3 loop: CASSLRATGGSVEQFF. The CDR3 DNA follows: TGTGCCAGCAGTTTAAGGGCGACAGGGGGGTCAGTTGAGCAGTTCTTC. This chain uses TRBV6-5 with TRBJ2-7, with 9 bases fitting TRBD1. The end of the DNA fits TRBJ2-1 better, so the J call may be wrong. There are 16 residues in the CDR3. The germline gives CDR1 MNHEY, CDR2 SVGAGI.

This clonotype was recorded at least ten times. Here the CDR3 reads CASSPWGTGGVNIQYF. The CDR3 DNA is TGTGCCAGCAGCCCCTGGGGGACAGGCGGGGTAAACATTCAGTACTTC. The chain combines TRBV28 with TRBJ2-4; 8 bases line up with TRBD1. J was trimmed by 6 bases and V by 6 bases; bases with no gene match: 13. Germline V lookup: CDR1 MDHEN, CDR2 SYDVKM. This CDR3 has 16 amino acids. The variable domain in full, with the rest retrieved from reference TRBV28 and TRBJ2-4, is DVKVTQSSRYLVKRTGEKVFLECVQDMDHENMFWYRQDPGLGLRLIYFSYDVKMKEKGDIPEGYSVSREKKERFSLILESASTNQTSMYLCASSPWGTGGVNIQYFGAGTRLSVL.

This clonotype has at least ten counts. This sequence joins TRBV18 and TRBJ1-2; D is unresolved. This CDR3 is 13 amino acids long. Trimming cost V 3 bases and J 7 bases, with 12 bases left between them. The germline CDR1 and CDR2 sequences are KGHSH and LQKENI. The DNA for the CDR3 is TGTGCCAGCTCACCGTCGGACGTGCGTGGCTACACCTTC. As protein: CASSPSDVRGYTF.

The gene calls are TRBV25-1 and TRBJ1-5; D uncertain. The CDR3 has 13 amino acids. The V end lost 9 bases, the J end lost 3 bases, and 12 bases lay between the germline ends. Per the germline V gene, CDR1 is MGHDK and CDR2 is SYGVNS. In nucleotides, the CDR3 is TGTGCCAGGCTCCGGGGTTCCAATCAGCCCCAGCATTTT. Its translation: CARLRGSNQPQHF.

This chain connects TRBV7-2 to TRBJ2-5; no definite D call. The germline V and J ends were trimmed by 2 bases and 5 bases, with 6 bases remaining between them. Germline V CDR1 and CDR2: SGHTA, FQGNSA. The CDR3 runs to 12 residues. This CDR3 is CASSLSAETQYF. The CDR3 coding sequence is TGTGCCAGCAGCTTAAGCGCTGAGACCCAGTACTTC.

This clonotype was recorded at least ten times. The chain carries TRBV28 and TRBJ2-5, with D perhaps matching TRBD1 (5 bases). V lost 3 bases and J 5 bases, leaving 10 bases between the germline ends. Germline CDR1 and CDR2: MDHEN and SYDVKM. The CDR3 is 13 residues long. In nucleotides, the CDR3 is TGTGCCAGCAGTTTCAGGGATCGGGAGACCCAGTACTTC. As protein: CASSFRDRETQYF. The complete variable domain, with remaining parts taken from reference TRBV28 and TRBJ2-5, reads DVKVTQSSRYLVKRTGEKVFLECVQDMDHENMFWYRQDPGLGLRLIYFSYDVKMKEKGDIPEGYSVSREKKERFSLILESASTNQTSMYLCASSFRDRETQYFGPGTRLLVL.

This clonotype showed up many times. The rearrangement joins TRBV27 to TRBJ1-5, with D possibly matching TRBD1 (6 bases). CDR3 size: 15 residues. V was cut by 0 bases and J by 9 bases, with 15 bases left in between. The germline CDR1 and CDR2 sequences are MNHEY and SMNVEV (reference sequence). Here the CDR3 DNA reads TGTGCCAGCAGTTTATCGGGACACTCTCTGGGGCCCCAGCATTTT. Amino acids: CASSLSGHSLGPQHF.